Below, 26 T cell receptor beta chains from the same sample are listed, as sequenced in a study of blood T cells in healthy people across ages. For the second PCR, which ran for roughly 6 to 12 cycles, a sample-barcoded 5' primer and a J-beta primer mix were used. TCRdb reprocessed the 5' RACE reads via MiXCR and lists one record per CDR3 protein. The sample yields 700,000 to 950,000 distinct CDR3 sequences, approximately 39% seen once. The specimen was blood. The receptor set was obtained from a woman in her fifties or sixties in good health.

There are a few counts of this clonotype. The V gene is TRBV28, the J gene TRBJ2-7; 8 nucleotides match TRBD2. The CDR3 consists of 15 residues. CDR1 MDHEN and CDR2 SYDVKM come from the germline V gene. V shed 2 bases, J shed 5 bases, and the junction held 8 bases outside the gene matches. The CDR3 coding sequence is TGTGCCAGCAGTTTACCCAGCGGGAGACGACACGAGCAGTACTTC. Amino acid sequence: CASSLPSGRRHEQYF.

This chain joins TRBV27 and TRBJ2-4, with 7 nucleotides matching TRBD2. Germline CDR1 reads MNHEY; CDR2 reads SMNVEV (reference sequence). The V gene end was trimmed by 2 bases and the J gene end by 13 bases; junction bases not matched to a gene: 5. The CDR3 covers 12 residues. For the CDR3, the DNA is TGTGCCAGCAGTTTAAGCGGGGTAGGGCAGTACTTC. Amino acid sequence: CASSLSGVGQYF.

This clonotype occurred a few times. The chain employs TRBV2 and TRBJ2-6; the D is unclear. This CDR3 is built from 18 residues. The germline V gene encodes CDR1 SNHLY and CDR2 FYNNEI. Trimming pared 0 bases from V and 0 bases from J, leaving 12 bases between. The CDR3 sequence is CASSEAGRFYSGANVLTF. The CDR3 region has the DNA TGTGCCAGCAGTGAAGCGGGCAGGTTCTACTCTGGGGCCAACGTCCTGACTTTC.

V and J are TRBV7-3 and TRBJ1-2; D perhaps matches TRBD1 (5 bases). Per germline, CDR1 SGHTA and CDR2 FQGTGA. The V end lost 1 base, the J end lost 10 bases, and 16 bases lay between the germline ends. The CDR3 has 14 residues. CDR3 DNA: TGTGCCAGCAGCTTAATGGGGCAGTTCGGGGACTACACCTTC. Encoded protein: CASSLMGQFGDYTF. Filled out from reference TRBV7-3 and TRBJ1-2, the complete variable domain reads GAGVSQTPSNKVTEKGKYVELRCDPISGHTALYWYRQSLGQGPEFLIYFQGTGAADDSGLPNDRFFAVRPEGSVSTLKIQRTERGDSAVYLCASSLMGQFGDYTFGSGTRLTVV.

The sample holds one count of this clonotype. V is TRBV29-1 and J is TRBJ2-7, with no clear D. This CDR3 is built from 12 residues. V was cut by 4 bases and J by 3 bases, with 10 bases left in between. CDR1 and CDR2 (germline): SQVTM, ANQGSEA. CDR3 DNA: TGCAGCGTTGGGGATACCGGCTACGAGCAGTACTTC. Protein: CSVGDTGYEQYF.

The rearrangement joins TRBV29-1 to TRBJ1-3; D gene uncertain. Germline values: CDR1 SQVTM, CDR2 ANQGSEA. The germline V and J ends were trimmed by 6 bases and 1 base, with 10 bases remaining between them. This CDR3 is built from 13 residues. CDR3 sequence reads: CSVAQTSGNTIYF. CDR3 sequence (DNA): TGCAGCGTAGCCCAGACTTCTGGAAACACCATATATTTT.

This clonotype was detected only a few times. The chain uses TRBV20-1 and TRBJ2-5, with 9 nucleotides matching TRBD1. J gave up 4 bases and V 6 bases, and 9 bases lay outside the gene matches. There are 14 residues in the CDR3. CDR1 is DFQATT and CDR2 is SNEGSKA in the germline V gene (reference sequence). This CDR3 is CSAATGTGRETQYF. The CDR3 DNA reads as TGCAGTGCCGCAACCGGGACAGGGAGAGAGACCCAGTACTTC.

V gene TRBV5-1 combines with J gene TRBJ1-1; D remains unclear. Germline V gene sequence: CDR1 SGHRS, CDR2 YFSETQ. This CDR3 has 13 amino acids. The V end was cut by 2 bases, the J end by 5 bases, with 10 bases between. CDR3 loop: CASSFSWETEAFF. In DNA form, the CDR3 reads TGCGCCAGCAGCTTTAGTTGGGAGACTGAAGCTTTCTTT.

The chain employs TRBV24-1 and TRBJ2-3, with D unresolved. Trimming removed 3 bases at V and 3 bases at J, with 9 bases between. CDR3 length equals 14 residues. Germline CDR1 reads KGHDR; CDR2 reads SFDVKD. The DNA of the CDR3 is TGTGCCACCAGTGATCCCGGTGAGACAGATACGCAGTATTTT. This translates into CATSDPGETDTQYF.

V is TRBV20-1 and J is TRBJ2-1; a possible D gene is TRBD2 (7 bases). This CDR3 region has 15 residues. Germline V gene sequence: CDR1 DFQATT, CDR2 SNEGSKA (reference sequence). The germline V and J ends were trimmed by 5 bases and 0 bases, with 14 bases remaining between them. In nucleotides, the CDR3 is TGCAGTGCTCCCCGGGGGGCCAGCTCCTACAATGAGCAGTTCTTC. This gives the protein CSAPRGASSYNEQFF.

This clonotype was observed a handful of times. The chain recombines TRBV7-2 with TRBJ2-1; 12 nucleotides agree with TRBD2. Looked up from germline, CDR1 is SGHTA and CDR2 is FQGNSA. The CDR3 spans 15 residues. V was pared by 8 bases and J by 12 bases, with 14 bases of the junction left unmatched. This CDR3 reads CASYGGTSGRMGQFF. CDR3 nucleotides: TGTGCCAGCTACGGAGGAACTAGCGGGAGGATGGGGCAGTTCTTC.

This chain uses TRBV12-3 or TRBV12-4 with TRBJ2-1; D is perhaps TRBD1 or TRBD2 (6 bases each). V lost 5 bases and J 4 bases, leaving 12 bases between the germline ends. The CDR3 spans 14 residues. This chain's CDR3 is CASSRGEPYNEQFF. CDR3 bases: TGTGCCAGCAGTAGGGGGGAACCTTACAATGAGCAGTTCTTC.

In this sample, this clonotype turned up many times. This sequence joins TRBV10-3 and TRBJ2-3, with D possibly matching TRBD2 (5 bases). V dropped 6 bases and J dropped 0 bases, with 13 bases sitting between them. Germline assignment: CDR1 ENHRY and CDR2 SYGVKD. CDR3 length: 15 residues. The CDR3 region is CAISPSRESTDTQYF. CDR3 sequence (DNA): TGTGCCATCAGCCCTTCCCGGGAAAGCACAGATACGCAGTATTTT.

The V call is TRBV11-3, the J call TRBJ2-3; 7 bases fit TRBD2. The CDR3 sequence is 14 residues long. CDR1 is SGHNT, CDR2 YENEEA, per germline. Unmatched junction bases numbered 7, after V lost 2 bases and J lost 8 bases. The CDR3 protein is CASSLTGGEGTQYF. DNA of the CDR3: TGTGCCAGCAGCTTAACGGGAGGAGAGGGTACGCAGTATTTT.

Worth noting for this clonotype: At one of its ends the junction is not consistent with the germline gene, which may arise from a read error. This rearrangement joins TRBV12-3 or TRBV12-4 to TRBJ2-1; TRBD2 matches at 9 bases. The CDR3 runs to 12 residues. The CDR3 loop reads CVSSFSGRYLFF. DNA of the CDR3: TGTGTCAGCAGTTTCAGCGGGAGGTATCTGTTCTTC.

As for this clonotype: A junction end diverges from the germline sequence, so it may reflect a read error. The CDR3 region is CGARNPETRDNEQFF. The CDR3 nucleotides are TGCGGTGCCCGGAATCCGGAGACGAGAGACAATGAGCAGTTCTTC. The chain combines TRBV20-1 with TRBJ2-1; no clear D gene. Germline CDR1 DFQATT, CDR2 SNEGSKA (reference sequence). This CDR3 is 15 amino acids long.

This clonotype has a count of ten or more. The chain carries TRBV4-2 and TRBJ2-1; 9 nucleotides match TRBD1. With 5 bases clipped from V and 6 bases from J, the junction kept 11 bases outside the gene matches. Germline V lookup: CDR1 LGHNA, CDR2 YNFKEQ. There are 16 residues in the CDR3. CDR3 sequence reads: CASSGYGTGNPNEQFF. In DNA form, the CDR3 reads TGTGCCAGCAGCGGTTACGGGACAGGGAATCCCAATGAGCAGTTCTTC.

Regarding this clonotype: A read error is possible here, since a much larger clone lies one base away. V usage is TRBV20-1 and J usage is TRBJ2-4, with 10 nucleotides matching TRBD1. The J call may be in error: the DNA end matches TRBJ2-7 better. Germline CDR1 and CDR2: DFQATT and SNEGSKA (reference sequence). The CDR3 runs 12 residues. CDR3 loop: CRARWDRGEQYF. CDR3 coding DNA: TGCAGGGCTAGGTGGGACAGGGGCGAGCAGTACTTC.

This chain connects TRBV6-1 to TRBJ2-6; D is uncertain. The CDR3 contains 15 residues. Per germline, CDR1 MNHNS and CDR2 SASEGT. The ends were cut back, 10 bases at V and 4 bases at J, with 17 bases in the middle. CDR3 DNA: TGTGCCACCCATCATGTCGGGTCAGGGGCCAACGTCCTGACTTTC. This translates into CATHHVGSGANVLTF.

The CDR3 loop is CASSLEVSTRVLSPLHF. As DNA, the CDR3 is TGCGCCAGCAGCTTGGAAGTCTCCACAAGGGTATTATCACCCCTCCACTTT. The rearrangement uses TRBV5-1 and TRBJ1-6; D is unclear. Germline V CDR1 and CDR2: SGHRS, YFSETQ. The CDR3 is made up of 17 amino acids. V was clipped by 0 bases and J by 10 bases, with 20 bases between them.

This clonotype was observed many times. The chain employs TRBV7-2 and TRBJ2-5; 13 positions agree with TRBD2. Germline CDR1 reads SGHTA; CDR2 reads FQGNSA. The V gene end was trimmed by 5 bases and the J gene end by 4 bases; junction bases not matched to a gene: 7. The CDR3 spans 16 residues. CDR3: CASSPRTSGRLETQYF. The DNA for the CDR3 is TGTGCCAGCAGCCCCAGGACTAGCGGGAGACTAGAGACCCAGTACTTC.

V gene TRBV20-1 combines with J gene TRBJ2-7; D is perhaps TRBD1 (5 bases). Trimming removed 7 bases from V and 3 bases from J, with 13 bases in between. This CDR3 is 12 amino acids long. Germline CDR1 and CDR2: DFQATT and SNEGSKA (reference sequence). In DNA, the CDR3 is TGCAGTGTCAGTAGGGGCATCTACGAGCAGTACTTC. Its translation: CSVSRGIYEQYF.

The rearrangement links TRBV10-3 to TRBJ2-1; the match to TRBD2 covers 10 bases. Unmatched junction bases numbered 4, after V lost 0 bases and J lost 2 bases. This CDR3 is 17 amino acids long. Per the germline V gene, CDR1 is ENHRY and CDR2 is SYGVKD. In nucleotides, the CDR3 is TGTGCCATCAGTGAGTCTAGCGGGAGGAATCCCTACAATGAGCAGTTCTTC. Its translation: CAISESSGRNPYNEQFF.

Note on this clonotype: This may be a read error, as it is one base from a much larger clone. The chain couples TRBV20-1 to TRBJ2-1; 9 nucleotides align to TRBD2. CDR1 is DFQATT, CDR2 SNEGSKA, per germline (reference sequence). Losses at the gene ends were 3 bases for V and 10 bases for J; bases not matched to a gene: 10. CDR3 length equals 14 residues. The CDR3 DNA reads as TGCAGTGCTAGCGTGGCGGGGGGGGTATTAGAGCAGTTCTTC. This codes for CSASVAGGVLEQFF.

The CDR3 nucleotides are TGTGCCAGCCGCTGGGCGGGGGGGAACACTGAAGCTTTCTTT. Amino acids: CASRWAGGNTEAFF. The chain combines TRBV28 with TRBJ1-1; perhaps TRBD1 as D (5 bases). Germline V gene sequence: CDR1 MDHEN, CDR2 SYDVKM. Deletions cut 8 bases from V and 1 base from J, with 14 bases between. The CDR3 extends over 14 amino acids. Drawing the rest from reference TRBV28 and TRBJ1-1, the complete variable domain is DVKVTQSSRYLVKRTGEKVFLECVQDMDHENMFWYRQDPGLGLRLIYFSYDVKMKEKGDIPEGYSVSREKKERFSLILESASTNQTSMYLCASRWAGGNTEAFFGQGTRLTVV.

This clonotype has a handful of counts. This chain links TRBV20-1 with TRBJ1-2, with D hard to call. Germline V gene lookup returns CDR1 DFQATT and CDR2 SNEGSKA (reference sequence). CDR3 length equals 12 residues. CDR3 nucleotide sequence: TGCAGAGCGACGGGGTCGACTTATGGCTACACCTTC. This translates into CRATGSTYGYTF.